The 18 T cell receptor beta chains in this list originate from one sample, sequenced in a study of T cells after posttransplantation cyclophosphamide. The data were produced by immunoSEQ multiplex PCR, yet TCRdb's version contains in-frame clones alone and is incomplete. The sample has 8,000 to 9,500 clones, 85% to 90% seen once. Treatment was busulfan-fludarabine conditioning, a marrow graft, and cyclophosphamide on days +3 and +4. Sequenced here: CD4+ T cells sorted from blood, sampled approximately 45 months after allogeneic stem cell transplant with posttransplant cyclophosphamide. The receptor set was obtained from a female patient aged 50-59 years who received an allogeneic stem cell transplant from a related donor, was CMV-positive, and had no GVHD. A subset of T cells may come from the graft donor.

The chain carries TRBV6-1 and TRBJ2-5, with 11 bases fitting TRBD1. The CDR3 consists of 14 residues. Losses at the gene ends were 9 bases for V and 5 bases for J; bases not matched to a gene: 8. The V gene's germline CDR1 is MNHNS and CDR2 SASEGT. CDR3 residues: CASHLDRGRETQYF. DNA for the CDR3: TGTGCCAGTCACTTGGACAGGGGGCGGGAGACCCAGTACTTC.

The chain joins TRBV2 to TRBJ2-5; the match to TRBD1 covers 7 bases. The germline V gene has CDR1 SNHLY and CDR2 FYNNEI. CDR3 length: 15 amino acids. V dropped 11 bases and J dropped 0; count of bases not matched to a gene: 12. The DNA of the CDR3 is TGTGCCTGCAACGGAGACAGGGCCCACCAAGAGACCCAGTACTTC. Translation gives CACNGDRAHQETQYF.

The chain joins TRBV7-5 to TRBJ2-7; the DNA was not used to check the table's D call, TRBD2. TRBV7-5 is labeled a pseudogene. The CDR3 spans 13 residues. The CDR3 sequence is CVKWAGGPYEQYF. Written as DNA, the CDR3 is TGTGTCAAATGGGCGGGCGGTCCCTACGAGCAGTACTTC.

The chain recombines TRBV4-1 with TRBJ2-1; 7 nucleotides agree with TRBD2. V shed 6 bases and J 2 bases; nucleotides not matched to a gene: 4. Germline V gives CDR1 MGHRA, CDR2 YSYEKL. CDR3 length: 14 residues. The CDR3 reads CASRRAGPYNEQFF. In DNA, the CDR3 is TGCGCCAGCAGGAGAGCGGGACCCTACAATGAGCAGTTCTTC.

The J gene is TRBJ2-5, the V gene TRBV27; 7 nucleotides agree with TRBD2. The CDR3 runs to 19 residues. Trimming cost V 4 bases and J 4 bases; bases outside gene matches: 21. Germline V CDR1 and CDR2: MNHEY, SMNVEV (reference sequence). CDR3 bases: TGTGCCAGCAGTTGGAGGGGCCGCTGGGCGGGGGATACCCGAGAGACCCAGTACTTC. Translating gives CASSWRGRWAGDTRETQYF.

This chain joins TRBV7-3 and TRBJ2-7, with D possibly matching TRBD2 (6 bases). V dropped 4 bases and J dropped 3 bases, with 10 bases sitting between them. Germline V CDR1 and CDR2: SGHTA, FQGTGA. There are 13 residues in the CDR3. This CDR3 is CASSSTRGYEQYF. The DNA of the CDR3 is TGTGCCAGCAGCTCGACGCGGGGCTACGAGCAGTACTTC. The variable domain in full, with the rest retrieved from reference TRBV7-3 and TRBJ2-7, is GAGVSQTPSNKVTEKGKYVELRCDPISGHTALYWYRQSLGQGPEFLIYFQGTGAADDSGLPNDRFFAVRPEGSVSTLKIQRTERGDSAVYLCASSSTRGYEQYFGPGTRLTVT.

A note on this clone: Its ends do not fully match the called genes, so a read error is possible. The chain has TRBV15 and TRBJ1-4, with TRBD1 matching over 7 bases. The CDR3 has 13 amino acids. CDR1 and CDR2 (germline): LNHNV, YYDKDF (reference sequence). The CDR3 loop is CATSRDRVEKLFF. The CDR3 coding sequence is TGTGCCACCAGCCGAGACAGGGTGGAAAAACTGTTTTTT. Full variable domain (outside the CDR3, taken from reference TRBV15 and TRBJ1-4): DAMVIQNPRYQVTQFGKPVTLSCSQTLNHNVMYWYQQKSSQAPKLLFHYYDKDFNNEADTPDNFQSRRPNTSFCFLDIRSPGLGDTAMYLCATSRDRVEKLFFGSGTQLSVL.

The chain has TRBV11-2 and TRBJ1-3; 7 nucleotides match TRBD1. The CDR3 sequence is 17 residues long. Germline trimming cut 5 bases from V and 0 bases from J; bases unmatched to any gene: 10. The germline V gene encodes CDR1 SGHAT and CDR2 FQNNGV. CDR3 bases: TGTGCCAGCAGCAAAACCGGGACAGAAACCTCTGGAAACACCATATATTTT. Its translation is CASSKTGTETSGNTIYF.

The chain uses TRBV5-4 and TRBJ2-5; D is perhaps TRBD1 (6 bases). The CDR3 has 15 amino acids. V was cut by 1 base and J by 2 bases, with 12 bases left in between. Germline V lookup: CDR1 SGHNT, CDR2 YYREEE (reference sequence). The CDR3: CASSLTGLGQETQYF. CDR3 in DNA: TGTGCCAGCAGCTTGACAGGGCTCGGACAAGAGACCCAGTACTTC.

This sequence joins TRBV27 and TRBJ2-6; 7 positions agree with TRBD1. CDR1 and CDR2 from the germline V gene are MNHEY and SMNVEV (reference sequence). V shed 6 bases and J 0 bases; nucleotides not matched to a gene: 2. The CDR3 has 15 amino acids. Written as DNA, the CDR3 is TGTGCCAGCAGGACAGGGAGCTCTGGGGCCAACGTCCTGACTTTC. It codes for CASRTGSSGANVLTF.

The V call is TRBV2, the J call TRBJ2-7; D unclear. This CDR3 is 11 amino acids long. V lost 5 bases to trimming and J lost 4 bases, with 6 bases between them. The germline CDR1 and CDR2 sequences are SNHLY and FYNNEI. CDR3 protein: CASSILYEQYF. The CDR3 region has the DNA TGTGCCAGCAGTATTCTATACGAGCAGTACTTC.

This rearrangement joins TRBV29-1 to TRBJ2-7; D possibly corresponds to TRBD1 (6 bases). The CDR3 loop spans 16 amino acids. Trimming left V 6 bases short and J 7 bases short, with 28 bases between. CDR1 and CDR2 (germline): SQVTM, ANQGSEA. In DNA, the CDR3 is TGCAGCGTCCTGAAAGGACAGCATATACAAGGGGGAGAGCAGTACTTC. Its translation is CSVLKGQHIQGGEQYF.

The rearrangement links TRBV7-9 to TRBJ1-1; D possibly corresponds to TRBD1 (5 bases). The germline CDR1 and CDR2 sequences are SEHNR and FQNEAQ (reference sequence). This CDR3 is 14 amino acids long. Between the trimmed V and J ends, which lost 8 bases and 2 bases, there was a span of 15 bases. As DNA, the CDR3 is TGTGCCAGCTTCCTAGGGAGGGGAAACACTGAAGCTTTCTTT. This gives the protein CASFLGRGNTEAFF.

J is TRBJ2-7 and V is TRBV7-2; 7 bases match TRBD2. Germline-derived CDR1 and CDR2 are SGHTA and FQGNSA. This CDR3 contains 15 residues. V lost 3 bases and J lost 1; bases outside the gene matches: 6. The CDR3 protein is CASSFWASGSYEQYF. CDR3 nucleotide sequence: TGTGCCAGCAGCTTTTGGGCTAGCGGATCCTACGAGCAGTACTTC.

Here the CDR3 reads CASHRERGQETQYF. As DNA, the CDR3 is TGTGCCAGCCACCGGGAGCGGGGCCAAGAGACCCAGTACTTC. The chain links TRBV7-9 to TRBJ2-5; 7 bases are shared with TRBD2. CDR1 is SEHNR, CDR2 FQNEAQ, per germline (reference sequence). Trimming took 8 bases from V and 1 from J; bases not matched to a gene: 7. The CDR3 totals 14 residues.

The chain is built from TRBV28 and TRBJ2-6; perhaps TRBD1 as D (6 bases). The CDR3 totals 15 residues. Trimming removed 5 bases at V and 2 bases at J, with 10 bases between. CDR1 MDHEN and CDR2 SYDVKM come from the germline V gene. For the CDR3, the DNA is TGTGCCAGCAGTCCCCCAGGGGCTGGGGCCAACGTCCTGACTTTC. Its protein product is CASSPPGAGANVLTF.

The chain combines TRBV5-1 with TRBJ2-1; perhaps TRBD2 as D (6 bases). Looked up from germline, CDR1 is SGHRS and CDR2 is YFSETQ. The CDR3 loop spans 16 amino acids. V was shortened by 4 bases and J by 6 bases, with 20 bases between the two germline ends. The CDR3 DNA reads as TGCGCCAGCAGCGGAGAGACCGGGACTCCTCGCAATGAGCAGTTCTTC. The encoded protein is CASSGETGTPRNEQFF. The entire variable domain, with the rest obtained from reference TRBV5-1 and TRBJ2-1, is as follows: KAGVTQTPRYLIKTRGQQVTLSCSPISGHRSVSWYQQTPGQGLQFLFEYFSETQRNKGNFPGRFSGRQFSNSRSEMNVSTLELGDSALYLCASSGETGTPRNEQFFGPGTRLTVL.

This chain connects TRBV27 to TRBJ2-1; a weak D match, TRBD2 (5 bases). The germline gives CDR1 MNHEY, CDR2 SMNVEV (reference sequence). With 4 bases removed from V and 1 base from J, the gap between germline ends came to 11 bases. The CDR3 is 15 amino acids. In DNA form, the CDR3 reads TGTGCCAGCAGTTCAAGTCTAGCATCCTACAATGAGCAGTTCTTC. This sequence encodes CASSSSLASYNEQFF.